The present entry profiles one TCR beta chain with its context. The data were taken from a study of T cell changes during pregnancy in multiple sclerosis. This table comes from immunoSEQ multiplex PCR, and its TCRdb copy is limited to in-frame clones, with some not included. The sample includes more than 15,000 clones, around 86% of them seen just once. The origin of this receptor is a female donor in good health, enrolled as a control in a pregnancy study. The sequencing here drew on CD8+ T cells from peripheral blood mononuclear cells, taken in the third trimester of pregnancy.

Here the CDR3 reads CASSSSGHEQYF. The CDR3 coding sequence is TGTGCCAGCAGCTCTAGCGGCCACGAGCAGTACTTC. The chain uses TRBV6-5 and TRBJ2-7; 7 positions agree with TRBD2. J gave up 5 bases and V 6 bases, and 4 bases lay outside the gene matches. Germline V gene lookup returns CDR1 MNHEY and CDR2 SVGAGI. The CDR3 covers 12 residues.